Described below is a single T cell receptor (beta chain) sequence and its context. Antigen: not known. The use of a sample-barcoded 5' primer and a J-beta primer mix characterized a second PCR of about 7 to 12 cycles. A 12-random-nucleotide template-switch adaptor tagged each cDNA molecule. TCRdb independently ran MiXCR on the 5' RACE reads; one entry per CDR3 protein. This table holds hundreds of thousands of distinct CDR3 sequences, around two fifths found once. The data originate from a study of blood T cells in healthy people across ages. Study-level information: Template switching captured about one barcoded beta molecule per two T cells. The study's findings and limits: Naive T cell percentage showed a strong correlation with the diversity of TCR beta. While age rose, TCR beta diversity per million T cells dropped in a roughly linear way.

In germline, CDR1 is MDHEN, CDR2 SYDVKM. The CDR3 runs to 16 residues. V shed 6 bases and J shed 4 bases, with 20 bases lying between them. The chain is built from TRBV28 and TRBJ2-3, with D maybe TRBD2 (6 bases). The sequencing sample was made of blood. The TCR originated in an elderly man in good health. Here the CDR3 reads CASRNLGGAQADTQYF. In nucleotides, the CDR3 is TGTGCCAGCAGGAACCTTGGAGGGGCACAGGCAGATACGCAGTATTTT.